This entry lists 18 T cell receptor beta chains sequenced from one sample in a study of blood T cell repertoires in COVID-19. Only in-frame clones appear in the TCRdb table, and some are missing; sequencing was by immunoSEQ multiplex PCR. In the table there are about 520,000 clones, 80% to 90% of which are singletons. The sequencing sample was made of peripheral blood. These receptors were collected from a human donor in a cohort sampled during active COVID-19.

In its sample, this clone was seen once. The chain uses TRBV2 and TRBJ2-6; D gene unclear. The CDR3 loop spans 15 amino acids. V was shortened by 5 bases and J by 4 bases, with 12 bases between the two germline ends. Germline V gene sequence: CDR1 SNHLY, CDR2 FYNNEI. The CDR3 reads CASSREWSGANVLTF. The CDR3 bases are TGTGCCAGCAGTCGAGAGTGGTCCGGGGCCAACGTCCTGACTTTC.

This clone showed up just a few times. CDR3 in DNA: TGCAGTGCTACCGACAATGAGCAGTTCTTC. Its translation is CSATDNEQFF. V gene TRBV20-1 combines with J gene TRBJ2-1, with unresolved D. The CDR3 sequence is 10 residues long. V was trimmed by 4 bases and J by 5 bases, leaving 3 bases between them. Germline lookup yields CDR1 DFQATT and CDR2 SNEGSKA (reference sequence).

Only a few counts were recorded for this clone. The chain couples TRBV7-3 to TRBJ2-3, with 8 positions matching TRBD2. CDR1 SGHTA and CDR2 FQGTGA come from the germline V gene. This CDR3 is built from 15 residues. The V segment lost 2 bases and the J segment 5 bases; nucleotides outside the gene matches: 6. The DNA for the CDR3 is TGTGCCAGCAGCTTAGTTAGGGGACTAGGAGATACGCAGTATTTT. As protein: CASSLVRGLGDTQYF.

This clone has only one observation. This chain uses TRBV7-9 with TRBJ2-7, with TRBD2 identical over 14 bases. This CDR3 is built from 16 residues. Trimming removed 5 bases from V and 2 bases from J; junction bases left unmatched: 5. Germline V gives CDR1 SEHNR, CDR2 FQNEAQ (reference sequence). CDR3 nucleotide sequence: TGTGCCAGCAGCCCGGGACTAGCGGGAGATGCCTACGAGCAGTACTTC. Translated, it gives CASSPGLAGDAYEQYF.

The chain recombines TRBV2 with TRBJ1-1, with 10 positions matching TRBD1. The CDR3 loop spans 13 amino acids. CDR1 is SNHLY and CDR2 is FYNNEI in the germline V gene. Losses at the gene ends were 7 bases for V and 5 bases for J; bases not matched to a gene: 4. CDR3 amino acids: CASNTDRGTEAFF. For the CDR3, the DNA is TGTGCCAGCAATACGGACAGGGGGACTGAAGCTTTCTTT. The variable domain in full, with the rest retrieved from reference TRBV2 and TRBJ1-1, is EPEVTQTPSHQVTQMGQEVILRCVPISNHLYFYWYRQILGQKVEFLVSFYNNEISEKSEIFDDQFSVERPDGSNFTLKIRSTKLEDSAMYFCASNTDRGTEAFFGQGTRLTVV.

V gene TRBV5-1 combines with J gene TRBJ1-6; 8 bases map to TRBD1. The ends lost 4 bases at V and 7 bases at J; junction bases unmatched: 7. Germline V gene data show CDR1 as SGHRS and CDR2 as YFSETQ. This CDR3 region has 15 residues. The CDR3 region has the DNA TGCGCCAGCAGCCCCGACAGGGGATGGAATTCACCCCTCCACTTT. It specifies CASSPDRGWNSPLHF. Supplemented by reference TRBV5-1 and TRBJ1-6, the full variable domain reads KAGVTQTPRYLIKTRGQQVTLSCSPISGHRSVSWYQQTPGQGLQFLFEYFSETQRNKGNFPGRFSGRQFSNSRSEMNVSTLELGDSALYLCASSPDRGWNSPLHFGNGTRLTVT.

The V call is TRBV3-1 (or the pseudogene TRBV3-2), the J call TRBJ1-5; D call uncertain. The V end was cut by 0 bases, the J end by 6 bases, with 12 bases between. The CDR3 runs to 15 residues. The V gene's germline CDR1 is LGHDT and CDR2 YNNKEL (reference sequence). The CDR3 nucleotides are TGTGCCAGCAGCCAAGATTTCGACGGGAGTCAGCCCCAGCATTTT. Protein product: CASSQDFDGSQPQHF.

This clone was observed once. The chain joins TRBV7-3 to TRBJ1-1, with TRBD1 matching over 10 bases. V lost 5 bases and J lost 4; bases outside the gene matches: 7. From germline, CDR1 is SGHTA and CDR2 FQGTGA. This CDR3 is built from 15 residues. The CDR3 bases are TGTGCCAGCAGCCATAGGGGACAGGGGTTCACTGAAGCTTTCTTT. It yields the protein CASSHRGQGFTEAFF.

CDR3 nucleotides: TGTGCCAGCACCCGAGTAGCAGGGTCCGGAGAAAAACTGTTTTTT. Its translation: CASTRVAGSGEKLFF. The J gene is TRBJ1-4, the V gene TRBV5-6; D possibly corresponds to TRBD1 (5 bases). The germline V gene encodes CDR1 SGHDT and CDR2 YYEEEE. The CDR3 length is 15 residues. Trimming cost V 6 bases and J 8 bases, with 20 bases left between them. Full variable domain (missing parts from reference TRBV5-6 and TRBJ1-4): DAGVTQSPTHLIKTRGQQVTLRCSPKSGHDTVSWYQQALGQGPQFIFQYYEEEERQRGNFPDRFSGHQFPNYSSELNVNALLLGDSALYLCASTRVAGSGEKLFFGSGTQLSVL.

The CDR3 coding sequence is TGTGCCAGCAGTACTAGCGGGGATAGGGTGCAGTACTTC. It encodes CASSTSGDRVQYF. V usage is TRBV11-2 and J usage is TRBJ2-7, with TRBD2 identical over 10 bases. Germline V gives CDR1 SGHAT, CDR2 FQNNGV. V trimming: 6 bases; J trimming: 9 bases; junction bases outside the gene matches: 8. This CDR3 spans 13 amino acids.

The chain employs TRBV2 and TRBJ2-7; possibly TRBD2 for D (5 bases). The CDR3 contains 14 residues. Germline V gene lookup returns CDR1 SNHLY and CDR2 FYNNEI. Trimming cost V 7 bases and J 3 bases, with 16 bases left between them. The CDR3 loop is CASKRAQRLYEQYF. CDR3 bases: TGTGCCAGCAAGAGGGCCCAGCGCCTCTACGAGCAGTACTTC.

This chain connects TRBV19 to TRBJ1-1; D possibly corresponds to TRBD1 (6 bases). The CDR3 contains 16 residues. The V end was cut by 0 bases, the J end by 3 bases, with 14 bases between. The germline gives CDR1 LNHDA, CDR2 SQIVND (reference sequence). In DNA, the CDR3 is TGTGCCAGTAGTATAGATCAACAGGGAAGGGACACTGAAGCTTTCTTT. It translates to CASSIDQQGRDTEAFF. The complete variable domain, with remaining parts taken from reference TRBV19 and TRBJ1-1, reads DGGITQSPKYLFRKEGQNVTLSCEQNLNHDAMYWYRQDPGQGLRLIYYSQIVNDFQKGDIAEGYSVSREKKESFPLTVTSAQKNPTAFYLCASSIDQQGRDTEAFFGQGTRLTVV.

The rearrangement links TRBV24-1 to TRBJ2-1, with D maybe TRBD2 (5 bases). From germline, CDR1 is KGHDR and CDR2 SFDVKD. V was trimmed by 3 bases and J by 2 bases, leaving 13 bases between them. CDR3 length: 16 residues. The CDR3 DNA reads TGTGCCACCAGTGATGGTAGCGCCCAAACCTACAATGAGCAGTTCTTC. Protein sequence: CATSDGSAQTYNEQFF.

The V call is TRBV19, the J call TRBJ1-1, with D possibly matching TRBD1 (5 bases). This CDR3 comprises 14 residues. In germline, CDR1 is LNHDA, CDR2 SQIVND (reference sequence). V was shortened by 4 bases and J by 1 base, with 10 bases between the two germline ends. In DNA, the CDR3 is TGTGCCAGTAGTACCAGGGTAGGGAACACTGAAGCTTTCTTT. It yields the protein CASSTRVGNTEAFF.

This chain uses TRBV19 with TRBJ1-5, with TRBD1 matching 11 bases. This CDR3 is built from 17 residues. J gave up 6 bases and V 6 bases, and 13 bases lay outside the gene matches. Germline CDR1 reads LNHDA; CDR2 reads SQIVND (reference sequence). The CDR3 spells CASRRGQGALRSQPQHF. The CDR3 DNA follows: TGTGCCAGTAGGAGAGGACAGGGGGCCCTCAGGAGTCAGCCCCAGCATTTT.

The chain couples TRBV21-1 to TRBJ2-2; TRBD1 is taken as the D call from the table, unchecked against the DNA. TRBV21-1 is tagged as a pseudogene. This CDR3 region has 20 residues. CDR3 residues: CASSKEKTGLTPGNTGELFF. The CDR3, as DNA: TGTGCCAGCAGCAAAGAGAAGACAGGACTTACTCCAGGGAACACCGGGGAGCTGTTTTTT.

The table lists this clone with a few counts. V gene TRBV6-2 or TRBV6-3 combines with J gene TRBJ2-7; D gene unclear. The CDR3 loop spans 14 amino acids. V dropped 5 bases and J dropped 3 bases, with 14 bases sitting between them. The V gene's germline CDR1 is MNHEY and CDR2 SVGEGT. The CDR3 DNA reads as TGTGCCAGCAGTGTCTTAAGAGCCGGCTACGAGCAGTACTTC. As protein: CASSVLRAGYEQYF.

The chain links TRBV3-1 (or the pseudogene TRBV3-2) to TRBJ1-3; D may be TRBD1 (6 bases). CDR3 length: 16 residues. In germline, CDR1 is LGHDT, CDR2 YNNKEL (reference sequence). Trimming shortened V by 3 bases and J by 4 bases, and 16 bases separated the two germline ends. The CDR3 loop is CASSQGAPGQGNTIYF. The CDR3 DNA follows: TGTGCCAGCAGCCAGGGGGCCCCAGGACAGGGAAACACCATATATTTT.